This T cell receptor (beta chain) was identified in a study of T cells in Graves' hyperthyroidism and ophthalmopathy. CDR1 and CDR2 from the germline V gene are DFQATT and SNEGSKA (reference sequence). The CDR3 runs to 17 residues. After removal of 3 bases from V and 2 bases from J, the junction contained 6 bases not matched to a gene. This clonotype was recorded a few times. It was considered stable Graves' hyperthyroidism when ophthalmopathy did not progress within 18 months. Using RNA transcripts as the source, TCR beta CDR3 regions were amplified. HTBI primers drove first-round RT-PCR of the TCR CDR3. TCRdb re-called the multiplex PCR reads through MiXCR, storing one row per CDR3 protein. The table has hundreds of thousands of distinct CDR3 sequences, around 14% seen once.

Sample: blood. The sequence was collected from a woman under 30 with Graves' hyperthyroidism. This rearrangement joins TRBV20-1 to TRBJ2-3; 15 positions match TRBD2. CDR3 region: CSASFGLAGGDTDTQYF. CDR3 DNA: TGCAGTGCTAGCTTCGGACTAGCGGGGGGGGACACAGATACGCAGTATTTT.